This T cell receptor (beta chain) was captured in a study of PD-L1 blockade in urothelial cancer. TCRdb's copy holds only in-frame clones and misses some; the assay was immunoSEQ multiplex PCR. The table records approximately 48,000 clones, less than 85% of them present only once. The J segment lost 7 bases and the V segment lost 5 bases, leaving 7 bases of the junction unmatched. The germline V gene encodes CDR1 LNHDA and CDR2 SQIVND (reference sequence). This CDR3 region has 15 residues. Time point meaning: pretreatment peripheral blood. This chain links TRBV19 with TRBJ2-2; 10 positions agree with TRBD1. The material was PBMCs, obtained around atezolizumab (anti-PD-L1) treatment. The clonotype originates from a man aged 70-80 years with urothelial cancer. This chain's CDR3 is CASSFRQGAIGELFF. The CDR3 region has the DNA TGTGCCAGTAGTTTCCGACAGGGGGCGATCGGGGAGCTGTTTTTT.